The 2 T cell receptor beta chains listed next were all sequenced from one sample in a study of T cells in women clearing cervical HPV infection. Profiling relied on immunoSEQ multiplex PCR, and the TCRdb table lists in-frame clones only, not all of them. In all, the sample yields about 27,000 clones. Sequencing was performed on blood buffy coat. These receptors came from a woman between 18 and 70 years old with a cervical HPV16 infection that either progressed to CIN3+ or cleared (not recorded which).

As concerns this clone: A read error may produce the germline difference seen at one junction end. The read is 3 residues too short to cover the CDR3 end, so that end is filled in from the germline J gene. The rearrangement links TRBV27 to TRBJ1-1; 7 bases line up with TRBD1. Germline-derived CDR1 and CDR2 are MNHEY and SMNVEV (reference sequence). The CDR3 has 13 residues. The sequenced CDR3 bases are TGTGCCAGCAGTTCACAGGGGAACCCTGAA. Protein product: CASSSQGNPE. The CDR3 in its entirety is CASSSQGNPEAFF.

Regarding this clone: Coverage ceases 3 residues before the CDR3 finishes, and the germline J gene fills in the end. The chain uses TRBV18 and TRBJ2-5; 7 nucleotides align to TRBD1. J was trimmed by 0 bases and V by 4 bases; bases with no gene match: 2. This CDR3 comprises 14 residues. From germline, CDR1 is KGHSH and CDR2 LQKENI. Incomplete CDR3 DNA: TGTGCCAGCTCACAACAGGGGTACCAAGAGACC. This sequence encodes CASSQQGYQET. The entire CDR3 sequence reads CASSQQGYQETQYF.